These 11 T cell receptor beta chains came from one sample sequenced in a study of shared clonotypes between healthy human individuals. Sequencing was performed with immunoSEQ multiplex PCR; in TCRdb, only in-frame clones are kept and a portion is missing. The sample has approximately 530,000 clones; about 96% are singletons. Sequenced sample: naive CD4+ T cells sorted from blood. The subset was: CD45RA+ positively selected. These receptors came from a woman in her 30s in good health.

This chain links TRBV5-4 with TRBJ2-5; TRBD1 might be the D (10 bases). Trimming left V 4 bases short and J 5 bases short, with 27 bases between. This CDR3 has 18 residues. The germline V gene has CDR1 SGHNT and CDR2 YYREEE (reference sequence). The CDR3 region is CASSRTGGGSGSQETQYF. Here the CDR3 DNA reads TGTGCCAGCAGCCGGACAGGGGGGGGTAGCGGGAGTCAGGAGACCCAGTACTTC.

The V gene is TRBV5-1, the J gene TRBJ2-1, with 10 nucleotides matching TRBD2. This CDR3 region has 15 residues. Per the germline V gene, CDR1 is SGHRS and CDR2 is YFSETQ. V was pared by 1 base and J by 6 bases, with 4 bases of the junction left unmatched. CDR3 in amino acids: CASSLLAGEINEQFF. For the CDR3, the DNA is TGCGCCAGCAGCTTGCTAGCGGGAGAAATCAATGAGCAGTTCTTC.

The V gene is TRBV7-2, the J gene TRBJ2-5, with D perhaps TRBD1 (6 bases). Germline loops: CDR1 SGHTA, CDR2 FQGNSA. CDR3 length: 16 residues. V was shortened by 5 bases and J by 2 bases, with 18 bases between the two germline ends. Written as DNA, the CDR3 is TGTGCCAGCAGCCTACAAGGCGCAGGGGTTCAAGAGACCCAGTACTTC. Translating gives CASSLQGAGVQETQYF.

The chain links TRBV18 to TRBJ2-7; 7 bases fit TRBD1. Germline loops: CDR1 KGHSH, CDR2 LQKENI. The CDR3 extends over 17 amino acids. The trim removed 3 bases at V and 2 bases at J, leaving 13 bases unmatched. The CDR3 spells CASSPYVGQQNPYEQYF. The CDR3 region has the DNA TGTGCCAGCTCACCTTATGTGGGACAGCAGAACCCCTACGAGCAGTACTTC.

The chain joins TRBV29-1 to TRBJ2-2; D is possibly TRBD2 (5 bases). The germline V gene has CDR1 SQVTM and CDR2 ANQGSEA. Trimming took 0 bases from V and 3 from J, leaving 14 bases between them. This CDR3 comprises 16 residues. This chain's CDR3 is CSVEDVSGFYTGELFF. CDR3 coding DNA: TGCAGCGTTGAAGATGTGTCGGGGTTCTACACCGGGGAGCTGTTTTTT.

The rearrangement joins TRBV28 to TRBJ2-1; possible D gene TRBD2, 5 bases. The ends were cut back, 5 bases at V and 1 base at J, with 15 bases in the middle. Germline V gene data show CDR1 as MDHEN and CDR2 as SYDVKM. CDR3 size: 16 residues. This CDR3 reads CASSKYGGGSYNEQFF. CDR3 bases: TGTGCCAGCAGTAAATACGGAGGTGGATCCTACAATGAGCAGTTCTTC.

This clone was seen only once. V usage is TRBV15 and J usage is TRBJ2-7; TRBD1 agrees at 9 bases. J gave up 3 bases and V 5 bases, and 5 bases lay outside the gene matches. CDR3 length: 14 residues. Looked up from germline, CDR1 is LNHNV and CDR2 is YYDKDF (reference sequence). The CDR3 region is CATSYRDRDYEQYF. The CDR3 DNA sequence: TGTGCCACCAGCTACCGGGACAGGGACTACGAGCAGTACTTC.

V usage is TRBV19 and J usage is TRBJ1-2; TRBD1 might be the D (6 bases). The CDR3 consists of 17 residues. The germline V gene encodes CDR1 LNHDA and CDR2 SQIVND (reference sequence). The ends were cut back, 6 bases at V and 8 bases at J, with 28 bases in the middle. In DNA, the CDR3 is TGTGCCAGTAGCAACTATAGGGGGACAAGGACGGAGTGGGGCTACACCTTC. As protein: CASSNYRGTRTEWGYTF.

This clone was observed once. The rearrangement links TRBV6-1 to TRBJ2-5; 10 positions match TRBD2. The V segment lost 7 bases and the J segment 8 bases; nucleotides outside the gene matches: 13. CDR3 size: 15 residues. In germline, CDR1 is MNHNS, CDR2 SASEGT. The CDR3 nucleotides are TGTGCCAGCAAGCGCGGAGCGGGAGGGCCGGGAACCCAGTACTTC. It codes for CASKRGAGGPGTQYF.

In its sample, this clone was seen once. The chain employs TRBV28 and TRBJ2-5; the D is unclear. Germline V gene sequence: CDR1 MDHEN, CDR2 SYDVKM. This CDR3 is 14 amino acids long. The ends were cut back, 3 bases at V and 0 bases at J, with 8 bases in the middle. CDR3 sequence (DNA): TGTGCCAGCAGTTTGGCCTCAAACCAAGAGACCCAGTACTTC. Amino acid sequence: CASSLASNQETQYF.

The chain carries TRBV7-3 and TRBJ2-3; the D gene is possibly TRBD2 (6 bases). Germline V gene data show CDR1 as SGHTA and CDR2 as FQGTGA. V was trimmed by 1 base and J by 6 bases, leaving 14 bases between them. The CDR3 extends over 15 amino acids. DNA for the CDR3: TGTGCCAGCAGCTTAAGAAGCGGGCCCTGGGATACGCAGTATTTT. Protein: CASSLRSGPWDTQYF. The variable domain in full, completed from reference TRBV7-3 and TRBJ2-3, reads GAGVSQTPSNKVTEKGKYVELRCDPISGHTALYWYRQSLGQGPEFLIYFQGTGAADDSGLPNDRFFAVRPEGSVSTLKIQRTERGDSAVYLCASSLRSGPWDTQYFGPGTRLTVL.